This T cell receptor beta chain was profiled in a study of beta chain features in type 1 diabetes. The isolated RNA, all of it, was reverse transcribed, so expressed TCRB transcripts were what got sequenced. TCRdb's table, derived via immunoSEQ multiplex PCR, lists solely in-frame clones and lacks some. The table shows 300,000 or so clones, with about a tenth occurring only once. Study outcomes and limitations: Significant though moderate, a shortening of TCRB CDR3s appeared in all four CD4+ subsets of Type 1 diabetes patients.

The V gene lost 3 bases and the J gene lost 4 bases, with 4 bases spanning the gap. Germline CDR1 and CDR2: MDHEN and SYDVKM. This CDR3 has 11 amino acids. This clone was picked up a small number of times. What it binds is not known. Other DNA variants within this sample encode the same CDR3. The sequenced sample consisted of central memory CD4+ T cells from blood. The gene calls are TRBV28 and TRBJ2-7; D is ambiguous. This TCR was recovered from a man under 40 with type 1 diabetes. The CDR3 loop is CASSFSYEQYF. Here the CDR3 DNA reads TGTGCCAGCAGTTTCTCTTACGAGCAGTACTTC.